These T cell receptor beta chains were read from a single sample in a study of molecular identifiers for immune sequencing clone quantification. Using its own MiXCR run on the PCR reads, TCRdb lists one record per CDR3 protein. Among 600,000 to 650,000 distinct CDR3 sequences listed, 15% to 20% were seen once. What was sequenced was naive CD8+ T cells from blood, with Jurkat cell RNA spiked in. Every receptor here comes from a human donor in good health. Some libraries in this study had Jurkat cell RNA spiked in. Each CDR3 is given with its conserved first and last residue. The order of the fields is J gene, D gene, V gene, CDR3 protein. A D gene is named only where the DNA matches it firmly.

>TRBJ2-1|.|TRBV19
CASRVGFGEQFF
>TRBJ1-5|.|TRBV4-2
CASSQAEDSNQPQHF
>TRBJ2-1|TRBD2|TRBV19
CASSPWGTSGGFEQFF
>TRBJ2-7|.|TRBV20-1
CSARDQSLAYEQYF
>TRBJ2-2|TRBD2|TRBV11-3
CASSYLAGVGGELFF
>TRBJ1-2|TRBD1|TRBV30
CARYRGGYGYTF
>TRBJ2-7|.|TRBV4-2
CASSDDSNYEQYF
>TRBJ1-6|.|TRBV11-2
CASSLDRGSSYNSPLHF
>TRBJ2-7|TRBD2|TRBV7-9
CASSLELGTISYEQYF
>TRBJ2-2|.|TRBV12-3/TRBV12-4
CASSFFGANTGELFF
>TRBJ2-7|.|TRBV20-1
CSARDKESPSLNYEQYF
>TRBJ1-3|.|TRBV20-1
CSARQVSGNTIYF
>TRBJ1-3|.|TRBV7-2
CASSYDSSSGNTIYF
>TRBJ2-2|TRBD1|TRBV6-2/TRBV6-3
CASSLQGYGELFF
>TRBJ1-4|TRBD1|TRBV19
CASSWTGGANNEKLFF
>TRBJ2-7|.|TRBV4-3
CASSQDRHSTYEQYF
>TRBJ2-7|.|TRBV29-1
CSVESSGEGGYEQYF
>TRBJ2-2|TRBD2|TRBV6-2/TRBV6-3
CASSFLPGTSGDTGELFF
>TRBJ1-5|.|TRBV7-9
CASSLNGPNQPQHF
>TRBJ2-1|.|TRBV6-1
CASSEFEGASSYNEQFF
>TRBJ1-1|.|TRBV28
CASSSFRRGELDTEAFF
>TRBJ1-6|.|TRBV20-1
CSAKGRLNSPLHF
>TRBJ1-1|.|TRBV6-2/TRBV6-3
CASSSTTGGTEAFF
>TRBJ2-1|TRBD1|TRBV7-3
CASSVTGGDERFF
>TRBJ2-3|.|TRBV7-6
CASSLALSGAHGDTQYF
>TRBJ2-2|.|TRBV24-1
CATSDRANTGELFF
>TRBJ2-7|.|TRBV12-3/TRBV12-4
CASSLYGTRYEQYF
>TRBJ2-7|TRBD1|TRBV27
CASSYTGGVLFF
>TRBJ1-2|.|TRBV28
CASSLIRYNVDGYTF
>TRBJ2-7|TRBD2|TRBV5-6
CASSLRLAGPYEQYF
>TRBJ1-1|.|TRBV14
CASGSVAGATEAFF
>TRBJ1-1|.|TRBV6-5
CASRLYMHTEAFF
>TRBJ2-5|TRBD1|TRBV7-8
CASSLVWGGGQGAETQYF
>TRBJ2-4|.|TRBV29-1
CSVTDNTKNIQYF
>TRBJ1-2|TRBD1|TRBV14
CASSQEGTASHGYTF
>TRBJ2-7|TRBD1|TRBV9
CASSVGRGSSYEQYF
>TRBJ2-3|.|TRBV12-3/TRBV12-4
CASSLRPDTQYF
>TRBJ1-2|.|TRBV7-9
CASSPPGQRSYGYTF
>TRBJ2-5|.|TRBV5-1
CASSFGGLGETQYF
>TRBJ2-3|TRBD2|TRBV7-6
CASSLAREENRDTQYF
>TRBJ1-1|.|TRBV27
CASSLIVGSNTEAFF
>TRBJ1-4|.|TRBV12-3/TRBV12-4
CASSLSGTNEELFF
>TRBJ2-1|.|TRBV11-2
CASSLEQTTYNEQFF
>TRBJ2-2|.|TRBV4-2
CASSQEPGITGELFF
>TRBJ2-7|.|TRBV7-9
CASSDLAEEQYF
>TRBJ1-2|.|TRBV19
CASSGQGFGYTF
>TRBJ2-3|.|TRBV9
CASGNPHTQYF
>TRBJ2-6|TRBD2|TRBV5-5
CASSLLAGVGGANVLTF
>TRBJ2-7|.|TRBV6-2/TRBV6-3
CASSYWGPIYEQYF
>TRBJ2-3|TRBD2|TRBV24-1
CATSDPGTSGVAGPDTQYF
>TRBJ1-1|TRBD1|TRBV27
CASRPQGGTEAFF
>TRBJ2-7|TRBD2|TRBV4-3
CASSQGTSDSYEQYF
>TRBJ2-7|TRBD1|TRBV11-2
CASSFGTGDREQYF
>TRBJ2-3|.|TRBV7-2
CASSPGVVAADTQYF
>TRBJ1-5|.|TRBV11-2
CASSLEGADHQHF